This entry describes one TCR beta chain. This clone has a single count. Its antigen is currently not known. One base away there is no much larger clone; base qualities are not given. In Seattle, one collaborating source enrolled patients while the infection was active and tracked those patients longitudinally over the course of disease. Collaborating institutions collected whole blood in K2EDTA tubes following their own protocols. For TCRbeta analysis, collaborators shipped samples in one of three forms: frozen whole blood, isolated PBMCs, or DNA extracted from either of those sample types. TCRbeta CDR3 regions were amplified from genomic DNA by means of the immunoSEQ Assay, a bias-controlled multiplex PCR. The original methods were these. The number of nucleated cells in each sample was estimated by amplification of reference gene primers within the assay. Sequence reads were collapsed and filtered to measure the absolute abundance of every unique TCRbeta CDR3 rearrangement. For each sample, productive Simpson clonality was calculated by taking the square root of Simpson's diversity index across productive rearrangements. TCRdb's version of the immuneACCESS table is confined to in-frame rearrangements and falls short of the full clone set. An unresolved V gene accounts for under half of the shortfall where checked; the remainder is of unknown origin. D and trimming were read from the DNA, whereas the V and J calls and clone size are those reported in that table. This sample holds some 56,000 clones; 85% to 90% were observed only once. Of the sample, 6.5% is held by the ten largest clones.

The CDR3 numbers 17 residues from cysteine through phenylalanine. Here the CDR3 DNA is all that survives: 51 bases in frame from base 1. Relative to germline, V is missing 5 bases and J is missing 4 bases, with 14 bases of the junction outside any gene match. The germline V gene (reference sequence) gives CDR1 as LNHDA and CDR2 as SQIVND. The data belong to a study of blood T cell repertoires in COVID-19 (dated by TCRdb to the early 2020s). Regarding the complete study: The collaborator samples originated in the United States, Italy and Spain and spanned the acute and convalescent phases of COVID-19. The prospective study material was composed of cDNA or gDNA derived from T cells, B-cell-depleted T cells, or PBMCs. Subjects who had been exposed to COVID-19, were actively infected with it, or had recovered from it provided the deeply sampled blood TCRbeta repertoires that made up the dataset. The repertoires were released in a freely available public database meant as a resource for research on the immune response to SARS-CoV-2. Samples were obtained from the ongoing ImmuneRACE study (first 160 participants) and from 1,254 subjects provided by 6 global collaborators. Nearly every sample came with metadata listing a de-identified subject ID, COVID-19 status, age in years and sex. Where available, HLA class I and class II types were obtained from metadata supplied by the sample provider rather than from assay-based typing. Study-wide findings and limitations: The amount of clinical and demographic metadata varied by source and participant and was provided uncurated.

Recombination linked TRBV19 to TRBJ2-3; TRBD2 fits 8 bases in the junction. The clonotype was recovered from a woman in her sixties or seventies with COVID-19, enrolled during active disease. The specimen sequenced was peripheral blood. CDR3 region: CASSPREGVLLADTQYF. The nucleotides are TGTGCCAGTAGTCCCCGGGAGGGCGTGTTGCTTGCAGATACGCAGTATTTT.